Described below is a single T cell receptor (beta chain) sequence and its context. Its antigen is currently unknown. Scientists ran DNA taken from cultured CD4+ T cells through the Oncomine TCR Beta short-read assay for sequencing. Each CDR3 protein is one row after TCRdb ran MiXCR on the PCR reads. In the table there are about 5,900 distinct CDR3 sequences, 50% to 65% of which are singletons. This sample stems from a study of vaccination and CD4 T cells after COVID-19. Treatment noted: roughly 11-day PBMC culture with coronavirus spike peptide pools or control peptides (ViraFEST assay). This receptor was obtained from a human donor who had recovered from COVID-19. Sequencing was done on a sample of CD4+ T cells from blood, cultured in vitro.

The CDR3 region is CASSFDRGNTEAFF. CDR3 in DNA: TGTGCCAGCAGCTTCGACAGGGGGAACACTGAAGCTTTCTTT. The gene calls are TRBV5-4 and TRBJ1-1; TRBD1 matches 8 bases. The CDR3 extends over 14 amino acids. The V and J ends lost 2 bases and 1 base, in that order; junction bases with no gene match: 1. Germline V lookup: CDR1 SGHNT, CDR2 YYREEE (reference sequence). Full variable domain (remainder filled in from reference TRBV5-4 and TRBJ1-1): ETGVTQSPTHLIKTRGQQVTLRCSSQSGHNTVSWYQQALGQGPQFIFQYYREEENGRGNFPPRFSGLQFPNYSSELNVNALELDDSALYLCASSFDRGNTEAFFGQGTRLTVV.